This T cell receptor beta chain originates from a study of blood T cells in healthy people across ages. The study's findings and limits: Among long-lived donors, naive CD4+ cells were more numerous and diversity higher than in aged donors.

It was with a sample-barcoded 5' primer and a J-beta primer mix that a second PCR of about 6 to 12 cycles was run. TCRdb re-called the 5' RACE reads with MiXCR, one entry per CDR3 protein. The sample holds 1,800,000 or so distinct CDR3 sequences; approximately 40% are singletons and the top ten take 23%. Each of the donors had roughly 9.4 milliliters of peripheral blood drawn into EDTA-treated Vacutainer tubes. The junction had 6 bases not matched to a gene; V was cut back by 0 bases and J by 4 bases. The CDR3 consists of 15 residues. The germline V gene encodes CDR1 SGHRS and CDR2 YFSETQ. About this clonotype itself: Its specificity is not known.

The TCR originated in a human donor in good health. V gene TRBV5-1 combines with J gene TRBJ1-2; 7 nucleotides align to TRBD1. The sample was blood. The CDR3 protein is CASSLVGQVGYGYTF. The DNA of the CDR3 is TGCGCCAGCAGCTTGGTCGGACAGGTTGGCTATGGCTACACCTTC.